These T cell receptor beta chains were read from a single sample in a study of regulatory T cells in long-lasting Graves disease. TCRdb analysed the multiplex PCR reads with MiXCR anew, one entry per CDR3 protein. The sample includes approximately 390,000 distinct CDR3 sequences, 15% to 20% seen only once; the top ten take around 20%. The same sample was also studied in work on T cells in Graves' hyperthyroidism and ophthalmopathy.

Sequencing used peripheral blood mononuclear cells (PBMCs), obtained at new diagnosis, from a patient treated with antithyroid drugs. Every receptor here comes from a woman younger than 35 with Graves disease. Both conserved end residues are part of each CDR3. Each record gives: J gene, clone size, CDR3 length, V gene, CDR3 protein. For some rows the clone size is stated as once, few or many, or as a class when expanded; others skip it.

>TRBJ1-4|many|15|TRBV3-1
CASSQVGRTNEKLFF
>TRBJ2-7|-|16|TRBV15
CATSRELTSGSYEQYF
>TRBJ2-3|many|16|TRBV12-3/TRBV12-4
CASSRTSGGAEDTQYF
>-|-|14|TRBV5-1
CASSPSSGSYEQFF
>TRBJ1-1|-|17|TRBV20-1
CSARDASKTFGNTEAFF
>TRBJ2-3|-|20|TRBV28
CASRPKTPLRVPSSTDTQYF
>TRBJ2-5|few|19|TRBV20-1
CSAIDPRPTAGNLQETQYF
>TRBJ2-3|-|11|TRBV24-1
CATSAGNTQYF
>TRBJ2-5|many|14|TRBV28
CASTGPTRGETQYF
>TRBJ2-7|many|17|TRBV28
CASSFSLFLGQNYEQYF
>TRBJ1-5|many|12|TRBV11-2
CASSSDYQPQHF
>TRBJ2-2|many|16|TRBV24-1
CATSDRDRGRTGELFF
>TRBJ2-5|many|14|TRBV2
CASSETRGQETQYF
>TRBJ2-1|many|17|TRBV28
CASSTSGASLLGNEQFF
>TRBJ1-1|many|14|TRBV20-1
CSARVGAFNTEAFF
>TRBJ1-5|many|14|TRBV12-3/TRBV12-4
CASSLTGRNQPQHF
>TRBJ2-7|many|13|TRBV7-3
CASSSTRESEQYF
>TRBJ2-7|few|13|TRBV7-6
CASSLNVRTAIVF
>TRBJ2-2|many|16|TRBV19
CASRKKQGRTNGELFF
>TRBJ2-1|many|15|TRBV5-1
CASSRSGGDYNEQFF
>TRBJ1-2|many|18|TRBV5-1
CASSFFRTGGARRDGYTF
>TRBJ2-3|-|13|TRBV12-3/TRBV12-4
CASSFAGGATQYF
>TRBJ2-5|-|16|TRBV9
CASSVGNSGAQETQYF
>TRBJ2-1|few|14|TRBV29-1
CSGGGQGFHNEQFF
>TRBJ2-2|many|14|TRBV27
CASTGQGNTGELFF
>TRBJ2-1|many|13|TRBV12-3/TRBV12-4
CASSLQARHEQFF
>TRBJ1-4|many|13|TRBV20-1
CSAVQGCCEKLFF
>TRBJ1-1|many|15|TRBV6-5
CASSYGTGLNTEAFF
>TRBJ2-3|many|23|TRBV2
CASSQTIIPPGLAGGRGTDTQYF
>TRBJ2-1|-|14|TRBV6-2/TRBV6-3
CASSELGSNNEQFF
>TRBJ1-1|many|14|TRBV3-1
CASSQGLTYTEAFF
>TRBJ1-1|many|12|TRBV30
CAWSMALTEAFF
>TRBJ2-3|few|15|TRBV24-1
CATSDGTASTDTQYF
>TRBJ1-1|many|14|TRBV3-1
CASSALVVGTEAFF
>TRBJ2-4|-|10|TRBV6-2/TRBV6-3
CASRGTDQYF